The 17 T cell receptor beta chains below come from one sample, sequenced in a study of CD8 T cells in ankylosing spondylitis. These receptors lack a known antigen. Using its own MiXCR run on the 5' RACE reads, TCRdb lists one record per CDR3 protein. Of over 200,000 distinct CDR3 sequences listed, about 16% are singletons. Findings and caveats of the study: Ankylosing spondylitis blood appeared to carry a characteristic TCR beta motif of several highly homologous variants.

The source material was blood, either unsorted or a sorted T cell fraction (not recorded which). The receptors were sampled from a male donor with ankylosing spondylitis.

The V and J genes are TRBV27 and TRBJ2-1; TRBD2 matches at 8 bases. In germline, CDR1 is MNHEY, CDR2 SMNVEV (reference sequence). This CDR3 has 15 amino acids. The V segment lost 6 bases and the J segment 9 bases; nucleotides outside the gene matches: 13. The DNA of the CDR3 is TGTGCCAGCAGCACCCCCCTGACTAGCGTCAGTGAGCAGTTCTTC. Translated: CASSTPLTSVSEQFF.

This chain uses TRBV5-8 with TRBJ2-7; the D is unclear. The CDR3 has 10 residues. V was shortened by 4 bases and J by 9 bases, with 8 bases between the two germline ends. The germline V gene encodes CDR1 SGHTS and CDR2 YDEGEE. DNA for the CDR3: TGTGCCAGCAGCCCCCCGGGGCAGTACTTC. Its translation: CASSPPGQYF. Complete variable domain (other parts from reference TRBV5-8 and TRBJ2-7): EAGVTQSPTHLIKTRGQQATLRCSPISGHTSVYWYQQALGLGLQFLLWYDEGEERNRGNFPPRFSGRQFPNYSSELNVNALELEDSALYLCASSPPGQYFGPGTRLTVT.

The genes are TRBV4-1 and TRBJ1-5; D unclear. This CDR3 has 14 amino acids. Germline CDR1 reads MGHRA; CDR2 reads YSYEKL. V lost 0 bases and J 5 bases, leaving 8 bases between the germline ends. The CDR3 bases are TGCGCCAGCAGCCAAGAAACTGCCTATCAGCCCCAGCATTTT. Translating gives CASSQETAYQPQHF.

The CDR3 DNA is TGTGCCAGCAGCTTAGATTGGCTAGCGGGCCAGGAGCAGTACTTC. Amino acids: CASSLDWLAGQEQYF. V gene TRBV7-2 combines with J gene TRBJ2-7, with 8 bases identical to TRBD2. The CDR3 is 15 residues long. J was trimmed by 7 bases and V by 1 base; bases with no gene match: 9. Germline V gene sequence: CDR1 SGHTA, CDR2 FQGNSA. The complete variable domain, with remaining parts taken from reference TRBV7-2 and TRBJ2-7, reads GAGVSQSPSNKVTEKGKDVELRCDPISGHTALYWYRQSLGQGLEFLIYFQGNSAPDKSGLPSDRFSAERTGGSVSTLTIQRTQQEDSAVYLCASSLDWLAGQEQYFGPGTRLTVT.

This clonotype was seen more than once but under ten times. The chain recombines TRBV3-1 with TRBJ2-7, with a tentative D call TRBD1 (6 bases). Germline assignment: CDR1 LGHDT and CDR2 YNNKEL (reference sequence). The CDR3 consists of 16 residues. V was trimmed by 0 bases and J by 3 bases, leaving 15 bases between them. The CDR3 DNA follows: TGTGCCAGCAGCCAAGAACCGGGACACACGGACTACGAGCAGTACTTC. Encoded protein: CASSQEPGHTDYEQYF.

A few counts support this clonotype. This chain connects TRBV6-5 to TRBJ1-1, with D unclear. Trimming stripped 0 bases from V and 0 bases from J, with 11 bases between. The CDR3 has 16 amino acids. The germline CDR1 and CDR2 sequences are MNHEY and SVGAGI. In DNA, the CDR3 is TGTGCCAGCAGTTACTCGAAGGTCCTCATGAACACTGAAGCTTTCTTT. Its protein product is CASSYSKVLMNTEAFF.

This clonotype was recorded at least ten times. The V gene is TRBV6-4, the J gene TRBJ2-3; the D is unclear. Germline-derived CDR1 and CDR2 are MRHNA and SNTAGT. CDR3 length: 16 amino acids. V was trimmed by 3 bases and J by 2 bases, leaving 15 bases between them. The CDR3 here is CASSDSPDLPTDTQYF. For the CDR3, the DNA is TGTGCCAGCAGTGATAGCCCAGATTTACCCACAGATACGCAGTATTTT.

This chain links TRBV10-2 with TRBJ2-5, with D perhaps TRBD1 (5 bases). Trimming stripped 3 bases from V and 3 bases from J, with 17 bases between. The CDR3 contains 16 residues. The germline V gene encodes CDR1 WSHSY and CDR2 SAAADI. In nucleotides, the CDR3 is TGCGCCAGCAGTGACCCTAGATGGGGCCTTAAAGAGACCCAGTACTTC. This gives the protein CASSDPRWGLKETQYF.

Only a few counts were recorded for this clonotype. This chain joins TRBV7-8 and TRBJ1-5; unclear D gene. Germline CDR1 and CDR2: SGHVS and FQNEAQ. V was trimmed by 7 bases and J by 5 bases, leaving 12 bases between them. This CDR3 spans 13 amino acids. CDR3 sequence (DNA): TGTGCCAGCAAAGGGCAGTGGGATCAGCCCCAGCATTTT. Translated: CASKGQWDQPQHF.

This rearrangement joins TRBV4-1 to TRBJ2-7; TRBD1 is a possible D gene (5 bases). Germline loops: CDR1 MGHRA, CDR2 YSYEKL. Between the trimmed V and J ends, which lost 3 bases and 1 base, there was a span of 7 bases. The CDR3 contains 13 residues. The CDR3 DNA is TGCGCCAGCAGCCACAGGGTATCCTACGAGCAGTACTTC. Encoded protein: CASSHRVSYEQYF.

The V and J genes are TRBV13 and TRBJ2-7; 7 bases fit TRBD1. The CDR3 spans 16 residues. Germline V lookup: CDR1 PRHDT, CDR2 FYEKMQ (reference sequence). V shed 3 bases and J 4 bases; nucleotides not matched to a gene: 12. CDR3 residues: CASSFEKTGRPYEQYF. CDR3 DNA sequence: TGTGCCAGCAGCTTCGAGAAGACAGGGAGACCTTACGAGCAGTACTTC.

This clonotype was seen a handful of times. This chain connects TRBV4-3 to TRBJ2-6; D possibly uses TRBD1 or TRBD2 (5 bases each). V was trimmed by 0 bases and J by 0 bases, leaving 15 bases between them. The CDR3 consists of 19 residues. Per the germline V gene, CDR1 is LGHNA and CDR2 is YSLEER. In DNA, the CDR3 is TGCGCCAGCAGCCAAGAAACCCAGGGTGGACTCTCTGGGGCCAACGTCCTGACTTTC. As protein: CASSQETQGGLSGANVLTF.

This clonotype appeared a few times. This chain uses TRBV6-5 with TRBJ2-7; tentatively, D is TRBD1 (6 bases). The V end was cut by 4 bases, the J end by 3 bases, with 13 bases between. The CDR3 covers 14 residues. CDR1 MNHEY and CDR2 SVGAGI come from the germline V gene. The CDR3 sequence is CASSSGDTDYEQYF. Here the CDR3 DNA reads TGTGCCAGCAGTTCTGGGGACACCGACTACGAGCAGTACTTC.

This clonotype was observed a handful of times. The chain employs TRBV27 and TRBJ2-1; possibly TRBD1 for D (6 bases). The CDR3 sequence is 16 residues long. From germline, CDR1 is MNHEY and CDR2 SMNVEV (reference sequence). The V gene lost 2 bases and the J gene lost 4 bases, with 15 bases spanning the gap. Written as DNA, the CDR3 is TGTGCCAGCAGTTTAGGCAGGGGTGAAGCTTACAATGAGCAGTTCTTC. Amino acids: CASSLGRGEAYNEQFF.

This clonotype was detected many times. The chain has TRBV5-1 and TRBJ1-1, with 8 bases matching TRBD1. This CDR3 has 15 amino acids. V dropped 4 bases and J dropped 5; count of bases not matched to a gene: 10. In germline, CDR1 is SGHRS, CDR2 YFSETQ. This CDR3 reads CASSTSGGSGTEAFF. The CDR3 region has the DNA TGCGCCAGCAGCACCTCAGGGGGCAGTGGTACTGAAGCTTTCTTT.

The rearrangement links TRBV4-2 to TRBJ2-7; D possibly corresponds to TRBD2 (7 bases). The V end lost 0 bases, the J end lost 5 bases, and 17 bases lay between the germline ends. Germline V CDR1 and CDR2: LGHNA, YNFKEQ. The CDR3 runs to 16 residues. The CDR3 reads CASSQDRGALGDEQYF. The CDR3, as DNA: TGTGCCAGCAGCCAAGATCGGGGGGCCCTCGGGGACGAGCAGTACTTC.

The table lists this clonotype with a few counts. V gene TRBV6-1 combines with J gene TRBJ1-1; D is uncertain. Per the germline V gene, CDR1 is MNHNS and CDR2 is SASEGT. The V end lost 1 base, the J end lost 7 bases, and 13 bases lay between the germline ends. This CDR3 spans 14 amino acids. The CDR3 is CASSEDVGVGEAFF. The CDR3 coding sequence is TGTGCCAGCAGTGAAGATGTGGGTGTGGGTGAAGCTTTCTTT.